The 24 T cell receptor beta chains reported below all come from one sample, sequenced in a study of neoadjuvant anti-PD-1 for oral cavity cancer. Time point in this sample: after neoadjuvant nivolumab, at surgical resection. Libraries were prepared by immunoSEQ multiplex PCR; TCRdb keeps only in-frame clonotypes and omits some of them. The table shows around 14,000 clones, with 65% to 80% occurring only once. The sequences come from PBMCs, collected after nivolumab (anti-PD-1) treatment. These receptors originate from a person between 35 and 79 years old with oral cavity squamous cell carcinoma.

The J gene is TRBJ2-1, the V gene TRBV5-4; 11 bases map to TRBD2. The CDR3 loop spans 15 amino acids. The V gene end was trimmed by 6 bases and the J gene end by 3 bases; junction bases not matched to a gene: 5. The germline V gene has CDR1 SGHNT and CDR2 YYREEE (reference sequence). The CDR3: CASTEGLAVYNEQFF. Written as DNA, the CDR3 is TGTGCCAGCACCGAGGGACTAGCGGTCTACAATGAGCAGTTCTTC. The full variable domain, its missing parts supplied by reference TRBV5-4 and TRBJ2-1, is ETGVTQSPTHLIKTRGQQVTLRCSSQSGHNTVSWYQQALGQGPQFIFQYYREEENGRGNFPPRFSGLQFPNYSSELNVNALELDDSALYLCASTEGLAVYNEQFFGPGTRLTVL.

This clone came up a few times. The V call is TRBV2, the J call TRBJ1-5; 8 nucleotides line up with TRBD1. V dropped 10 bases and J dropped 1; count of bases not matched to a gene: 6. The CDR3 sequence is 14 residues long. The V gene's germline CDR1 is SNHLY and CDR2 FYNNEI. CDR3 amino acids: CATQDRASNQPQHF. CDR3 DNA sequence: TGTGCCACCCAGGACAGGGCAAGCAATCAGCCCCAGCATTTT.

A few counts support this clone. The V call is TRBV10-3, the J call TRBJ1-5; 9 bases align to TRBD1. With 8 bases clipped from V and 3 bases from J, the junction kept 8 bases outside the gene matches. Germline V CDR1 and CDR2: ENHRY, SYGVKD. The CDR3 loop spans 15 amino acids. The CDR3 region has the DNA TGTGCCATCGGACGGGACAGGGCCTCCAATCAGCCCCAGCATTTT. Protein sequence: CAIGRDRASNQPQHF.

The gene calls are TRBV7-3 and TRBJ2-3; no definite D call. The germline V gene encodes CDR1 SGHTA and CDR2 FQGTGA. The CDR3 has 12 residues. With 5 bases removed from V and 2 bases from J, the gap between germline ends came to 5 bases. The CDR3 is CASSTVTDTQYF. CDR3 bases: TGTGCCAGCAGCACCGTCACAGATACGCAGTATTTT.

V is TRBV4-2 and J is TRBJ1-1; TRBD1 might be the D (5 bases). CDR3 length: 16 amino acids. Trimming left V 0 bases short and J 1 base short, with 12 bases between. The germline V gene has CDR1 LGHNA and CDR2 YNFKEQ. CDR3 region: CASSQERGGQNTEAFF. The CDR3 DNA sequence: TGTGCCAGCAGCCAAGAGAGGGGTGGGCAGAACACTGAAGCTTTCTTT.

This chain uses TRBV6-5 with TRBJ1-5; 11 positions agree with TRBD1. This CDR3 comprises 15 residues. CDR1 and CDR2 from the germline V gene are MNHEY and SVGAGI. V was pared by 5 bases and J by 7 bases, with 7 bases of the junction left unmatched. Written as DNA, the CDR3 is TGTGCCAGCAGTAACGGACAGGGGGCATGGCAGCCCCAGCATTTT. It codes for CASSNGQGAWQPQHF.

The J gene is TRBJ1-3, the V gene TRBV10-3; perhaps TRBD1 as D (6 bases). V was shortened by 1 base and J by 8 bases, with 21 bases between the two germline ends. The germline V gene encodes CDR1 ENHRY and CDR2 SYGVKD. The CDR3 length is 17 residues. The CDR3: CAISEFPRGRDLHTIYF. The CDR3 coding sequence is TGTGCCATCAGTGAGTTCCCCCGGGGGCGCGATCTCCACACCATATATTTT.

The CDR3 bases are TGTGCCAGCACGGACAGGGGGGCAAATGAGCAGTTCTTC. It codes for CASTDRGANEQFF. This chain uses TRBV18 with TRBJ2-1; 10 bases map to TRBD1. Trimming removed 8 bases from V and 7 bases from J; junction bases left unmatched: 5. This CDR3 has 13 residues. Looked up from germline, CDR1 is KGHSH and CDR2 is LQKENI.

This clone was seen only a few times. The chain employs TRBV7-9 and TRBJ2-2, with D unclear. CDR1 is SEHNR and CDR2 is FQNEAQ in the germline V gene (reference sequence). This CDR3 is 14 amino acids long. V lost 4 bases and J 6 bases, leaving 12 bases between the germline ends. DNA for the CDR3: TGTGCCAGCAGCTCCCTTCACCGGGCCGGGGAGCTGTTTTTT. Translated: CASSSLHRAGELFF.

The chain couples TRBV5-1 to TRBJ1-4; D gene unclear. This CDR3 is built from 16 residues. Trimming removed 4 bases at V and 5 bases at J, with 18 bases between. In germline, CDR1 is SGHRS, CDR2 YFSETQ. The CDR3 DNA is TGCGCCAGCAGCCCCACACCAGGCGGGCTAAATGAAAAACTGTTTTTT. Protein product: CASSPTPGGLNEKLFF.

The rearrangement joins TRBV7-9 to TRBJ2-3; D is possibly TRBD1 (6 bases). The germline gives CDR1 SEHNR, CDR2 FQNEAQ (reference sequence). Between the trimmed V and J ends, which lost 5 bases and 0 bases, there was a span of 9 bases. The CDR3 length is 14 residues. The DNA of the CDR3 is TGTGCCAGCAGCAAGACAGGTAGCACAGATACGCAGTATTTT. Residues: CASSKTGSTDTQYF.

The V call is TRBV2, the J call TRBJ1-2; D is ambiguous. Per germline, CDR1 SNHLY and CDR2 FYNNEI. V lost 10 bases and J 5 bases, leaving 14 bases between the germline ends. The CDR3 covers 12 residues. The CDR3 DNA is TGTGCCAACAATAGGGAGAGGTATGGCTACACCTTC. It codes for CANNRERYGYTF.

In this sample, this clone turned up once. CDR3 sequence reads: CASRRGNSRVYNEQFF. CDR3 DNA sequence: TGTGCCAGCAGGAGGGGCAACTCTCGGGTCTACAATGAGCAGTTCTTC. The chain recombines TRBV2 with TRBJ2-1; possibly TRBD1 or TRBD2 for D (5 bases each). The CDR3 covers 16 residues. CDR1 and CDR2 (germline): SNHLY, FYNNEI. The V end was cut by 6 bases, the J end by 3 bases, with 18 bases between.

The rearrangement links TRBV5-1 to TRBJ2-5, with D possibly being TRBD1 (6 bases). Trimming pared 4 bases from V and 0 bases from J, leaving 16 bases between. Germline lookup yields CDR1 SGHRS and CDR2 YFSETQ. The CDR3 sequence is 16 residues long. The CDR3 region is CASSPRGSRYQETQYF. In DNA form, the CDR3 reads TGCGCCAGCAGCCCGAGGGGGTCTCGTTACCAAGAGACCCAGTACTTC.

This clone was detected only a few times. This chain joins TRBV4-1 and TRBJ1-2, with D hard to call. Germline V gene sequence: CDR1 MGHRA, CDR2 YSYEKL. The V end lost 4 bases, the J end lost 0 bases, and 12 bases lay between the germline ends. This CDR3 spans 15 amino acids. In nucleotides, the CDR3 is TGCGCCAGCAGCCTCGGGAGGGTGTCTAACTATGGCTACACCTTC. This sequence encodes CASSLGRVSNYGYTF.

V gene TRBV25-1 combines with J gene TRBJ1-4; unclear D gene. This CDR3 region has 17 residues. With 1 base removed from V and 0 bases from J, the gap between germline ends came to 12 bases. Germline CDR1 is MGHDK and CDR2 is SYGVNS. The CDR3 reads CASSESQPGATNEKLFF. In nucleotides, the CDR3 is TGTGCCAGCAGTGAATCGCAGCCCGGGGCAACTAATGAAAAACTGTTTTTT.

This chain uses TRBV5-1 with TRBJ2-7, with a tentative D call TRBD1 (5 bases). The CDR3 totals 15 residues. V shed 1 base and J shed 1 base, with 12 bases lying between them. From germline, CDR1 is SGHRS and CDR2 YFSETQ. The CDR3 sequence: CASSLQGSISYEQYF. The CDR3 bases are TGCGCCAGCAGCTTGCAGGGTTCAATATCCTACGAGCAGTACTTC. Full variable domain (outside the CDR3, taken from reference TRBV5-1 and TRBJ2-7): KAGVTQTPRYLIKTRGQQVTLSCSPISGHRSVSWYQQTPGQGLQFLFEYFSETQRNKGNFPGRFSGRQFSNSRSEMNVSTLELGDSALYLCASSLQGSISYEQYFGPGTRLTVT.

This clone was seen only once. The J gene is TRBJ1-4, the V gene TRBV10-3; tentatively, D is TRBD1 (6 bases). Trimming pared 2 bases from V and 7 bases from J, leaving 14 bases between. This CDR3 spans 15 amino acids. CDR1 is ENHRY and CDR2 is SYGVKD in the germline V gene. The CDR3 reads CAISENDRRGEKLFF. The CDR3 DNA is TGTGCCATCAGTGAGAACGACAGGCGGGGTGAAAAACTGTTTTTT.

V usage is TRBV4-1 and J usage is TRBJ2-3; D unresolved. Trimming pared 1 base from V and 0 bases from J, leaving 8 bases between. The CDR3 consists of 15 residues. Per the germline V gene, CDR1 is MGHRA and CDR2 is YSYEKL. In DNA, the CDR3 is TGCGCCAGCAGCCAAGCTTGGCGGAGCACAGATACGCAGTATTTT. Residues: CASSQAWRSTDTQYF.

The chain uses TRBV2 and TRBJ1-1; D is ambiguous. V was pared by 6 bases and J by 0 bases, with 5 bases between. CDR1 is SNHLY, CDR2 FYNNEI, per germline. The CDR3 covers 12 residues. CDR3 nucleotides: TGTGCCAGCAGGAGGTTGAACACTGAAGCTTTCTTT. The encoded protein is CASRRLNTEAFF.

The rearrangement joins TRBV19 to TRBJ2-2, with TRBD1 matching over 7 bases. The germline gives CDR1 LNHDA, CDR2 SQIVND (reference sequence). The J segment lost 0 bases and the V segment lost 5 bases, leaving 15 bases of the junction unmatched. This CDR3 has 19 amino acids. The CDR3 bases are TGTGCCAGTAGTTTCTTACCCGCAGTCAGGGGGTCGAACACCGGGGAGCTGTTTTTT. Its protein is CASSFLPAVRGSNTGELFF.

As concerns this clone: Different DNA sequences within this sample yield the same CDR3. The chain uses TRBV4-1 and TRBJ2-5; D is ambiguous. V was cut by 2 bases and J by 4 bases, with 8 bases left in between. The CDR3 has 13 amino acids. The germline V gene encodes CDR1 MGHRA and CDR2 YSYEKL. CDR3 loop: CASSQFSGETQYF. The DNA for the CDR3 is TGCGCCAGCAGCCAATTCTCAGGAGAGACCCAGTACTTC.

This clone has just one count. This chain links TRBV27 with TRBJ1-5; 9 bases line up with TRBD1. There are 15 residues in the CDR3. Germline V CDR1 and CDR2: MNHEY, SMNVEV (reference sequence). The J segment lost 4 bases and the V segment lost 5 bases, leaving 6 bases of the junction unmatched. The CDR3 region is CASSPRTGANQPQHF. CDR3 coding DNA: TGTGCCAGCAGTCCCCGGACAGGGGCAAATCAGCCCCAGCATTTT.

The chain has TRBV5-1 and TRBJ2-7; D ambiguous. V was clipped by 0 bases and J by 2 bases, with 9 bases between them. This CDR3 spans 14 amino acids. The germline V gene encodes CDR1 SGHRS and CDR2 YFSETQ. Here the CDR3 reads CASSLAPTTYEQYF. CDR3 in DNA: TGCGCCAGCAGCTTGGCCCCGACCACCTACGAGCAGTACTTC.